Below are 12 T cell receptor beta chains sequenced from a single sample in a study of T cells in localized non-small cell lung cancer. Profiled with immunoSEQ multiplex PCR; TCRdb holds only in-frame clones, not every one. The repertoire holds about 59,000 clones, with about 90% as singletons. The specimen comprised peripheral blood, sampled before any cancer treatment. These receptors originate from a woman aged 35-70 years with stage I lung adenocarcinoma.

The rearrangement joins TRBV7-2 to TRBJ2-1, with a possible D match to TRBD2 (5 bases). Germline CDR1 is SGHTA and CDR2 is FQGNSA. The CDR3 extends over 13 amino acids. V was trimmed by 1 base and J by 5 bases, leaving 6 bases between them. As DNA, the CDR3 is TGTGCCAGCAGCTTAGACGGGAACAATGAGCAGTTCTTC. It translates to CASSLDGNNEQFF.

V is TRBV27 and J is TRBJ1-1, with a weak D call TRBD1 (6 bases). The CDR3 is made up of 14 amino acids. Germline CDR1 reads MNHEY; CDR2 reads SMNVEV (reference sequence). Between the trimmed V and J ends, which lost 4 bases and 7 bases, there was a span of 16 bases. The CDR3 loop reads CASSSIQGYGEAFF. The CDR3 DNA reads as TGTGCCAGCAGTTCGATACAGGGTTACGGTGAAGCTTTCTTT.

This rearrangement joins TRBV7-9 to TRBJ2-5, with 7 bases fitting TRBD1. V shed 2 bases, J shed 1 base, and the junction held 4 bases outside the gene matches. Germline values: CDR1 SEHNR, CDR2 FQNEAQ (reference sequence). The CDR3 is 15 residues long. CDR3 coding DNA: TGTGCCAGCAGCTTAACAGGGACAGCCCAAGAGACCCAGTACTTC. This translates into CASSLTGTAQETQYF.

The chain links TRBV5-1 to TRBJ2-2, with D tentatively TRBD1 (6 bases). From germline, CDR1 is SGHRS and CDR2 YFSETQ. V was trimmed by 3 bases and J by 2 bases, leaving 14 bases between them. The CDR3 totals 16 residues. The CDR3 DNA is TGCGCCAGCAGCTCAAATACAGGGATCAACACCGGGGAGCTGTTTTTT. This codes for CASSSNTGINTGELFF.

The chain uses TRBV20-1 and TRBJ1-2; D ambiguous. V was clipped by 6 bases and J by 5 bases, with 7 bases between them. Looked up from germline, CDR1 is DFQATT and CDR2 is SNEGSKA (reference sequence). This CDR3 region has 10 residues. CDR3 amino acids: CSAVEYGYTF. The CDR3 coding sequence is TGCAGTGCGGTTGAGTATGGCTACACCTTC.

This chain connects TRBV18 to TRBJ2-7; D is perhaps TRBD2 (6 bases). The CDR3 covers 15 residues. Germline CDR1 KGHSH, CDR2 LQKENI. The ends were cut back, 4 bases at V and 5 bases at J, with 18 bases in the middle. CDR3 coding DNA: TGTGCCAGCTCACTTACGGGAGACATCTTAAACGAGCAGTACTTC. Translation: CASSLTGDILNEQYF.

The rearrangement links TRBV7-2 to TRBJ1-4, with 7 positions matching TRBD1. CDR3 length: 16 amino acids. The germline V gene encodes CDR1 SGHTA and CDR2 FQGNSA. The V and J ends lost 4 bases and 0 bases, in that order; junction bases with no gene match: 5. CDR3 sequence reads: CASSWDRFATNEKLFF. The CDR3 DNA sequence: TGTGCCAGCAGCTGGGACAGATTTGCAACTAATGAAAAACTGTTTTTT.

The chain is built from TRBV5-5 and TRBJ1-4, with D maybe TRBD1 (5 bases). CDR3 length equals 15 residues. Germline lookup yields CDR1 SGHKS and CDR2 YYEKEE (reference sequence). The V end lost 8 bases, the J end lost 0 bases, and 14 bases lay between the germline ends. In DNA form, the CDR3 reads TGTGCCAGGGCTCCGAGACAGCCAACTAATGAAAAACTGTTTTTT. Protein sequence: CARAPRQPTNEKLFF.

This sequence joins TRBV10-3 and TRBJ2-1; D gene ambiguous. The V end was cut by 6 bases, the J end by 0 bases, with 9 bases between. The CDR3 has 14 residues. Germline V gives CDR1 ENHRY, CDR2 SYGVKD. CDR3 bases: TGTGCCATCAGCTCAGCGAGCTCCTACAATGAGCAGTTCTTC. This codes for CAISSASSYNEQFF.

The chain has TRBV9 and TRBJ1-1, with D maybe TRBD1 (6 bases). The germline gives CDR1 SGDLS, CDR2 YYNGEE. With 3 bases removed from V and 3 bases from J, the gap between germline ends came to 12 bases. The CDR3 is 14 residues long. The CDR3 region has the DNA TGTGCCAGCAGCGCTCTAGGGGGTGACACTGAAGCTTTCTTT. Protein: CASSALGGDTEAFF.

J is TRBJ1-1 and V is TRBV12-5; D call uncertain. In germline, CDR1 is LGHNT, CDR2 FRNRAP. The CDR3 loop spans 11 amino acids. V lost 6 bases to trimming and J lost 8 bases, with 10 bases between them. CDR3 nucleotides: TGTGCTAGTGGGACGGGGTTGGAAGCTTTCTTT. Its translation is CASGTGLEAFF.

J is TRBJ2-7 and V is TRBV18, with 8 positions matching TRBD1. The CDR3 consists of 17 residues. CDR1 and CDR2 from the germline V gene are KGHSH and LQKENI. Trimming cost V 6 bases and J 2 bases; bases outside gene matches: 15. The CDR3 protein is CASSLGRQGAFPYEQYF. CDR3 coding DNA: TGTGCCAGCTCGCTCGGTCGGCAGGGGGCTTTCCCCTACGAGCAGTACTTC.